Listed here is a single T cell receptor (beta chain). Other nucleotide sequences in the sample specify the same CDR3. Germline-derived CDR1 and CDR2 are SGHNT and YENEEA. Trimming shortened V by 2 bases and J by 2 bases, and 9 bases separated the two germline ends. The CDR3 consists of 14 residues. Libraries were prepared by immunoSEQ multiplex PCR; TCRdb keeps only in-frame clonotypes and omits some of them. The data contain approximately 60,000 clones, roughly 85% of them singletons. These data belong to a study of control samples from healthy donors and cancer patients. The rearrangement uses TRBV11-3 and TRBJ1-2, with unresolved D. This clonotype originated in a man aged 35 to 55 in good health. The specimen was blood. The CDR3 DNA reads TGTGCCAGCAGCTTATCGGGCAGAAACTATGGCTACACCTTC. Its protein is CASSLSGRNYGYTF.